The present T cell receptor (beta chain) was sequenced within a study of cytomegalovirus exposure and HLA in healthy donors. Findings of the study overall: The study dropped some indistinguishable V segments, TRBV6-2 and TRBV6-3 among them.

About this clone: Its antigen is not known. Within the sample, other DNA sequences also encode this same CDR3.

Donors consisted of healthy bone marrow donors. PCR employed 60 Vbeta and 13 Jbeta primers. Generated by immunoSEQ multiplex PCR, the TCRdb table keeps only in-frame clones and is missing some. The data show around 120,000 clones, around 60% seen once. The CDR3 has 13 residues. V lost 5 bases and J lost 3, with 11 bases in between. In germline, CDR1 is MNHEY, CDR2 SVGAGI. The J gene is TRBJ2-7, the V gene TRBV6-5; maybe TRBD1 (5 bases). The receptor's source is a middle-aged woman in good health and CMV-seropositive. The source material was PBMCs. In nucleotides, the CDR3 is TGTGCCAGCAGTAGGACCGGACACTACGAGCAGTACTTC. Its translation: CASSRTGHYEQYF.